Each of the 8 T cell receptor beta chains below was sequenced from the same sample in a study of early T cells in non-severe SARS-CoV-2 infection. TCRdb called the 5' RACE reads again in MiXCR, with one record for every CDR3 protein. In the table there are tens of thousands of distinct CDR3 sequences, around 13% of which are singletons. Material for sequencing was whole blood. Receptor source: an adult who was a healthcare worker with PCR-confirmed SARS-CoV-2 infection or an uninfected control (not recorded which).

Many counts were recorded for this clonotype. The CDR3 DNA reads as TGCAGTGCTAGAGCACTAGCGGGCAGCAGTGGGCAAGAGACCCAGTACTTC. This encodes CSARALAGSSGQETQYF. The genes are TRBV20-1 and TRBJ2-5; 9 bases are a match to TRBD2. This CDR3 has 17 residues. J was trimmed by 2 bases and V by 1 base; bases with no gene match: 11. Germline V gene data show CDR1 as DFQATT and CDR2 as SNEGSKA (reference sequence).

In this sample, this clonotype turned up many times. This sequence joins TRBV29-1 and TRBJ2-3; tentatively, D is TRBD1 or TRBD2 (5 bases each). Trimming left V 8 bases short and J 5 bases short, with 17 bases between. CDR3 size: 13 residues. The V gene's germline CDR1 is SQVTM and CDR2 ANQGSEA. The CDR3 sequence is CSFRRGTKDTQYF. The DNA for the CDR3 is TGCAGCTTTCGCCGAGGGACCAAAGATACGCAGTATTTT.

This clonotype was observed many times. The chain has TRBV7-2 and TRBJ2-1; D might be TRBD1 (5 bases). Trimming pared 1 base from V and 5 bases from J, leaving 6 bases between. Germline V gene sequence: CDR1 SGHTA, CDR2 FQGNSA. This CDR3 has 13 amino acids. The CDR3 sequence is CASSLEQDNEQFF. The CDR3 nucleotides read TGTGCCAGCAGCTTAGAACAGGACAATGAGCAGTTCTTC. The whole variable domain, remainder taken from reference TRBV7-2 and TRBJ2-1, is GAGVSQSPSNKVTEKGKDVELRCDPISGHTALYWYRQSLGQGLEFLIYFQGNSAPDKSGLPSDRFSAERTGGSVSTLTIQRTQQEDSAVYLCASSLEQDNEQFFGPGTRLTVL.

This clonotype occurred many times. The rearrangement uses TRBV10-1 and TRBJ2-1; the match to TRBD1 covers 8 bases. V lost 6 bases, J lost 4 bases, and 8 bases stayed unmatched. CDR1 and CDR2 (germline): WNHNN, SYGVQD (reference sequence). CDR3 length: 15 residues. CDR3 residues: CASSAHRGTYNEQFF. CDR3 bases: TGCGCCAGCAGCGCCCACAGGGGGACGTACAATGAGCAGTTCTTC.

This clonotype was found many times. This chain uses TRBV28 with TRBJ1-4; a possible D gene is TRBD1 (5 bases). There are 17 residues in the CDR3. Between the trimmed V and J ends, which lost 2 bases and 6 bases, there was a span of 19 bases. The germline V gene encodes CDR1 MDHEN and CDR2 SYDVKM. CDR3 nucleotides: TGTGCCAGCAGTTTAAGCGGGGGGAAAAATCGGGATGAAAAACTGTTTTTT. Residues: CASSLSGGKNRDEKLFF.

This rearrangement joins TRBV28 to TRBJ2-1; TRBD1 might be the D (6 bases). V was shortened by 6 bases and J by 9 bases, with 12 bases between the two germline ends. CDR1 MDHEN and CDR2 SYDVKM come from the germline V gene. The CDR3 is 12 residues long. CDR3 sequence: CASSTQGTEQFF. In nucleotides, the CDR3 is TGTGCCAGCAGCACACAGGGAACTGAGCAGTTCTTC.

This clonotype was seen many times. The rearrangement joins TRBV6-4 to TRBJ2-2; maybe TRBD1 (5 bases). CDR3 length: 13 amino acids. V was cut by 0 bases and J by 7 bases, with 6 bases left in between. Germline V gene sequence: CDR1 MRHNA, CDR2 SNTAGT. The CDR3 DNA reads as TGTGCCAGCAGTGACTCGACAGTCGGGGAGCTGTTTTTT. It translates to CASSDSTVGELFF.

This clonotype was detected many times. This sequence joins TRBV6-4 and TRBJ2-2; D ambiguous. The ends were cut back, 2 bases at V and 5 bases at J, with 3 bases in the middle. In germline, CDR1 is MRHNA, CDR2 SNTAGT. The CDR3 consists of 12 residues. The CDR3 DNA reads as TGTGCCAGCAGTGACATTACCGGGGAGCTGTTTTTT. It codes for CASSDITGELFF.